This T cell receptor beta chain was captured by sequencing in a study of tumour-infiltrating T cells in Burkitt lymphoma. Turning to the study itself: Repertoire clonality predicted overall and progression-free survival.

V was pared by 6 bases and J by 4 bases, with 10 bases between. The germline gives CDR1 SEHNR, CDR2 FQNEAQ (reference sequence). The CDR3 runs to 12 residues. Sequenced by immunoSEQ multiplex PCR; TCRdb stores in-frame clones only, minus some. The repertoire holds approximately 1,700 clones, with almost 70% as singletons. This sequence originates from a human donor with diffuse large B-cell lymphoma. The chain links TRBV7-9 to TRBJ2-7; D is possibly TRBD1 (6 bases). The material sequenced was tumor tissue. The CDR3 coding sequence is TGTGCCAGCAGAAGCGGACAGTACGAGCAGTACTTC. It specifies CASRSGQYEQYF.